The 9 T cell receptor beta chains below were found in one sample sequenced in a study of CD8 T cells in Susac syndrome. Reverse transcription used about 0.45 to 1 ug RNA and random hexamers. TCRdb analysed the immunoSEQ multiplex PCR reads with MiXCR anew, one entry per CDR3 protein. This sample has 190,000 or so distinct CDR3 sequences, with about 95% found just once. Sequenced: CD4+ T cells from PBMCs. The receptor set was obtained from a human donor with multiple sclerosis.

CDR3 in DNA: TGTGCCAGCAGCCAATATCGGGGACCACCCTATCACACTGAAGCTTTCTTT. Encoded protein: CASSQYRGPPYHTEAFF. This chain links TRBV3-1 with TRBJ1-1, with a weak D call TRBD1 (5 bases). This CDR3 region has 17 residues. Germline-derived CDR1 and CDR2 are LGHDT and YNNKEL (reference sequence). Trimming took off 2 bases at V and 3 bases at J, with 19 bases between the two ends.

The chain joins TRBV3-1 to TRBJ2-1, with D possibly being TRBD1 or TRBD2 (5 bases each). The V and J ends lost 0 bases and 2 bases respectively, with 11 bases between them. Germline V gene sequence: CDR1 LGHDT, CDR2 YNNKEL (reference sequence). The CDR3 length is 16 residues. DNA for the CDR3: TGTGCCAGCAGCCAAGATTCTTGGGGACCCTACAATGAGCAGTTCTTC. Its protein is CASSQDSWGPYNEQFF.

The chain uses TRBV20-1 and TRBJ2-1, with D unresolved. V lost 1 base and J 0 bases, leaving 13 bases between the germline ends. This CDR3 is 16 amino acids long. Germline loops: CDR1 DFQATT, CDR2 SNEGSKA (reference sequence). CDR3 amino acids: CSARVQDVSSYNEQFF. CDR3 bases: TGCAGTGCTAGAGTTCAGGACGTAAGCTCCTACAATGAGCAGTTCTTC.

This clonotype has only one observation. The CDR3 reads CSASGSEGYTF. The CDR3 DNA follows: TGCAGTGCTAGCGGGAGCGAAGGCTACACCTTC. This chain uses TRBV20-1 with TRBJ1-2; no definite D call. V was pared by 3 bases and J by 8 bases, with 10 bases between. CDR1 and CDR2 (germline): DFQATT, SNEGSKA (reference sequence). This CDR3 spans 11 amino acids.

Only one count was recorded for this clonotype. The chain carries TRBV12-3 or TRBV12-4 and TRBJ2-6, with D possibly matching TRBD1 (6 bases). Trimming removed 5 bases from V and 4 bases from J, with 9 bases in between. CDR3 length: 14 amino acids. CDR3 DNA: TGTGCCAGCAGTCTCGGACAGGGGGCCAACGTCCTGACTTTC. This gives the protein CASSLGQGANVLTF.

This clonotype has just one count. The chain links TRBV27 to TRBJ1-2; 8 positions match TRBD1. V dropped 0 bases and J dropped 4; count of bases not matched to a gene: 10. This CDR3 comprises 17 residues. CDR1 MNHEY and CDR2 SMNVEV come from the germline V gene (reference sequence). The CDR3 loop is CASSLSTRQGLSYGYTF. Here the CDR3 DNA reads TGTGCCAGCAGTTTATCAACGCGACAGGGGCTTAGCTATGGCTACACCTTC.

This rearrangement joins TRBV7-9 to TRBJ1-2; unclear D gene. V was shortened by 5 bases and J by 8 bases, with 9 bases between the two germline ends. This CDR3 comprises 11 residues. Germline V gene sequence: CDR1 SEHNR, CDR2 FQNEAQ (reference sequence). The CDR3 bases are TGTGCCAGCAGCCCCCTGGACGGCTACACCTTC. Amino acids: CASSPLDGYTF.

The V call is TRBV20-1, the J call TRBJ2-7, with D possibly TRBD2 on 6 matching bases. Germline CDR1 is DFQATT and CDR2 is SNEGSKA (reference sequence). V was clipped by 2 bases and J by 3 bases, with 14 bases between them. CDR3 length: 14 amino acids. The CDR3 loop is CSARSAGTVYEQYF. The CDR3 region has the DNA TGCAGTGCTAGATCCGCGGGGACGGTCTACGAGCAGTACTTC.

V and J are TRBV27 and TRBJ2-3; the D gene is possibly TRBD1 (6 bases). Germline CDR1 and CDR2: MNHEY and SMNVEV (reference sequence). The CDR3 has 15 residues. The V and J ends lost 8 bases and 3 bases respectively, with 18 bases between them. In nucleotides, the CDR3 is TGTGCCAGCCGAACAGGGAGATGGGAAACAGATACGCAGTATTTT. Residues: CASRTGRWETDTQYF.